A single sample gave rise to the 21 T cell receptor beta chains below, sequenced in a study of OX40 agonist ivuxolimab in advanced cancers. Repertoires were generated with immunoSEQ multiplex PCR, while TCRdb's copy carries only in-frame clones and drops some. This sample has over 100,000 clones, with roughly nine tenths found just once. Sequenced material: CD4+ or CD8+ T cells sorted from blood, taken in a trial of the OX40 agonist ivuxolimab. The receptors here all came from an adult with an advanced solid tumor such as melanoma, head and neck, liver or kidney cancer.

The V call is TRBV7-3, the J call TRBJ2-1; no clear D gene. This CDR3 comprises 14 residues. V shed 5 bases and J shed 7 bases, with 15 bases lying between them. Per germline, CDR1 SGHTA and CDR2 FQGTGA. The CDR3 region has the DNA TGTGCCAGCAGCCCCCATCAGGTTCGAAATGAGCAGTTCTTC. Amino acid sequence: CASSPHQVRNEQFF.

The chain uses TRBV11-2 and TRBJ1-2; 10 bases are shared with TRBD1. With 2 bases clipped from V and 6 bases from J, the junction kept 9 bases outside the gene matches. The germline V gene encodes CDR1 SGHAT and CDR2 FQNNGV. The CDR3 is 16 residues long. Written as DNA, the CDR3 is TGTGCCAGCAGCTTAAGGCCAACGGGACAGGGGAATGGCTACACCTTC. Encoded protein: CASSLRPTGQGNGYTF.

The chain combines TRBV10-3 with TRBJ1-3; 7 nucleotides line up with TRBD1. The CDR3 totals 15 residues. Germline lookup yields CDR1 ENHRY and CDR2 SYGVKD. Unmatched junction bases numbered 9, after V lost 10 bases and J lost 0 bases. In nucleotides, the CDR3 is TGTGCCAGTGGACAGGACTACCTCTCTGGAAACACCATATATTTT. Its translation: CASGQDYLSGNTIYF.

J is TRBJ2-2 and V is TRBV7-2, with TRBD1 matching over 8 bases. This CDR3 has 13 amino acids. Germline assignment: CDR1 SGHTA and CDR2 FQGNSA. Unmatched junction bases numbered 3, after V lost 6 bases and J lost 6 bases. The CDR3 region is CASSPDRAGELFF. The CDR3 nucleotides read TGTGCCAGCAGTCCGGACAGGGCCGGGGAGCTGTTTTTT.

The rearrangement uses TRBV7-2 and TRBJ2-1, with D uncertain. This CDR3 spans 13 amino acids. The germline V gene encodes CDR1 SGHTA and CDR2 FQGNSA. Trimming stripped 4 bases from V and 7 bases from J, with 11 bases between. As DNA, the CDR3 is TGTGCCAGCAGCTACCCTACGACTAATGAGCAGTTCTTC. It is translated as CASSYPTTNEQFF. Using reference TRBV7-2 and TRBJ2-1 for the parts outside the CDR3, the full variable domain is GAGVSQSPSNKVTEKGKDVELRCDPISGHTALYWYRQSLGQGLEFLIYFQGNSAPDKSGLPSDRFSAERTGGSVSTLTIQRTQQEDSAVYLCASSYPTTNEQFFGPGTRLTVL.

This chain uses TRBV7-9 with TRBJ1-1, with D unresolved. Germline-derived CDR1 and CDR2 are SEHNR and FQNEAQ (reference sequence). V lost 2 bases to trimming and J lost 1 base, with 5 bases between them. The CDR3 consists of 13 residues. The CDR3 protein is CASSLSRNTEAFF. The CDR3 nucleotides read TGTGCCAGCAGCTTAAGTAGGAACACTGAAGCTTTCTTT.

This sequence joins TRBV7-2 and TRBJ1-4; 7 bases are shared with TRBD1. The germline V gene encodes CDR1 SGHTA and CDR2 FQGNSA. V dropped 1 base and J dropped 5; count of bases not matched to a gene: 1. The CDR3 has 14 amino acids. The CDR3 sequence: CASSLGGQNEKLFF. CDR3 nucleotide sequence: TGTGCCAGCAGCTTAGGGGGACAGAATGAAAAACTGTTTTTT.

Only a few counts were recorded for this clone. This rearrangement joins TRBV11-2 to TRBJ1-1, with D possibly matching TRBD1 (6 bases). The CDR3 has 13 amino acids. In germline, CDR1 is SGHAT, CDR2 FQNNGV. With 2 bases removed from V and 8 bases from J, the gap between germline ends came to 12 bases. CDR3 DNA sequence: TGTGCCAGCAGCTTATCAGGAGGACAGGAAGCTTTCTTT. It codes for CASSLSGGQEAFF.

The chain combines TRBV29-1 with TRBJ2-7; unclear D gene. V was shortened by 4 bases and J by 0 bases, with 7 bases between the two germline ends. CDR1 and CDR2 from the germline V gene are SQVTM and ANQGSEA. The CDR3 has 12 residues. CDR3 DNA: TGCAGCGTTGCCAGAAACTCCTACGAGCAGTACTTC. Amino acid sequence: CSVARNSYEQYF.

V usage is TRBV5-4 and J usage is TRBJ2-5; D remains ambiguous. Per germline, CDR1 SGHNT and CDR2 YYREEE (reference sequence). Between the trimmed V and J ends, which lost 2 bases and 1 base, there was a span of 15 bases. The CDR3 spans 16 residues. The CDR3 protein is CASSFSIIKTQETQYF. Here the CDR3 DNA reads TGTGCCAGCAGCTTTTCTATTATCAAAACCCAAGAGACCCAGTACTTC.

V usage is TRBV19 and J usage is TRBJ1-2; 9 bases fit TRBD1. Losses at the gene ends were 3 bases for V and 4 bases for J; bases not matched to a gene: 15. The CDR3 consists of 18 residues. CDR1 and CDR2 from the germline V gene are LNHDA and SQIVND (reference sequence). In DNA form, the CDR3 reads TGTGCCAGTAGTATGATGTGGGACAGGGAACCTCTTCCCTATGGCTACACCTTC. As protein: CASSMMWDREPLPYGYTF.

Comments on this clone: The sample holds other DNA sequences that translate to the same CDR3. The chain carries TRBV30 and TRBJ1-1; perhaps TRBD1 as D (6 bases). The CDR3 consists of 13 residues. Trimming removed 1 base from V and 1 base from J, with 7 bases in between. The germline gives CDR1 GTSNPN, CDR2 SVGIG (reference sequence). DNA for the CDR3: TGTGCCTGGAGTGCGGGGGCGAACACTGAAGCTTTCTTT. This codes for CAWSAGANTEAFF.

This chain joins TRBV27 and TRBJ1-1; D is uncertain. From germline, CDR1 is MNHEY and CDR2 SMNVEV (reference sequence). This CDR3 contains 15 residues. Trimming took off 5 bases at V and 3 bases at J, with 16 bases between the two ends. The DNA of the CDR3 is TGTGCCAGCAGTCGTGAAGAGGGAGTGCACACTGAAGCTTTCTTT. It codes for CASSREEGVHTEAFF.

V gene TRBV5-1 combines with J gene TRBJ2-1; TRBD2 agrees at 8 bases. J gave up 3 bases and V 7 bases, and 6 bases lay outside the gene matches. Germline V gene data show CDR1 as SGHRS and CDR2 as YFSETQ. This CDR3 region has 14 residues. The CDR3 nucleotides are TGCGCCAGCCGCCGGGGGGGCGACTACAATGAGCAGTTCTTC. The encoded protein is CASRRGGDYNEQFF.

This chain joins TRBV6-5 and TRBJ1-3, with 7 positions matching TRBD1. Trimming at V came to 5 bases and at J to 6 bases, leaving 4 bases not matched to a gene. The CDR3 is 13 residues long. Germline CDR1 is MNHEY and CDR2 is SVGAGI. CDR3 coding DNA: TGTGCCAGCAGTCCCCAGGGGGTAAACACCATATATTTT. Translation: CASSPQGVNTIYF.

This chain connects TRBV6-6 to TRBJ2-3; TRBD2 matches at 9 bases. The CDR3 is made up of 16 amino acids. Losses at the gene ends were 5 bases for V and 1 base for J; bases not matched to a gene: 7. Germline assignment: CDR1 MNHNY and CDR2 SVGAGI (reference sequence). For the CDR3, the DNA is TGTGCCAGCAGTCGCCACCCTAGCGGGGGCACAGATACGCAGTATTTT. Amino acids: CASSRHPSGGTDTQYF.

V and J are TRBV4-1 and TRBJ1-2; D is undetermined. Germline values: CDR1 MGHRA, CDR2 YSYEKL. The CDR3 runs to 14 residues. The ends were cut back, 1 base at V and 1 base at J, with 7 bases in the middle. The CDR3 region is CASSQGAINYGYTF. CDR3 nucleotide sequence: TGCGCCAGCAGCCAAGGGGCGATTAACTATGGCTACACCTTC.

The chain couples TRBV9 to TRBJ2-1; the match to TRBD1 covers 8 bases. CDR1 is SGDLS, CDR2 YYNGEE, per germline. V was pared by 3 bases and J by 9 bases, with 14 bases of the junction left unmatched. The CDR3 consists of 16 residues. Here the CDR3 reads CASSARGGRGQGEQFF. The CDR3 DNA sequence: TGTGCCAGCAGCGCCAGGGGAGGCAGGGGGCAGGGTGAGCAGTTCTTC.

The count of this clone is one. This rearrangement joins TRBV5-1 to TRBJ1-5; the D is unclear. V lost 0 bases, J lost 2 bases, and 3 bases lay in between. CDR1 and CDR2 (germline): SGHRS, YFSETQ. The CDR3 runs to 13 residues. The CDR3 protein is CASSLVGNQPQHF. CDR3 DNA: TGCGCCAGCAGCTTGGTCGGCAATCAGCCCCAGCATTTT.

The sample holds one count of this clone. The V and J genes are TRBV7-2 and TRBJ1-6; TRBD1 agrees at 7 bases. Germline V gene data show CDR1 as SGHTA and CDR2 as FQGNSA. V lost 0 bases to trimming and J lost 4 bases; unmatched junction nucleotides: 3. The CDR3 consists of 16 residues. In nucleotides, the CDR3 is TGTGCCAGCAGCTTAGCGACGACAGGGTATAATTCACCCCTCCACTTT. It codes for CASSLATTGYNSPLHF.

CDR3 region: CASSLSGFGVFYEQYF. The CDR3 bases are TGTGCCAGCAGTTTATCCGGGTTTGGAGTTTTCTACGAGCAGTACTTC. This rearrangement joins TRBV28 to TRBJ2-7, with unresolved D. Looked up from germline, CDR1 is MDHEN and CDR2 is SYDVKM. This CDR3 has 16 residues. V lost 1 base, J lost 3 bases, and 16 bases lay in between.